The sequence of this T cell receptor (beta chain) was determined in a study of beta chain features in type 1 diabetes. Broader study findings: All four CD4+ subsets from Type 1 diabetes patients carried moderately but significantly shorter TCRB CDR3s. Unsettled here was the matter of whether HLA type influences TCRB rearrangement.

Trimming removed 2 bases at V and 4 bases at J, with 14 bases between. This CDR3 region has 16 residues. Germline lookup yields CDR1 LGHNA and CDR2 YSLEER. As every portion of the isolated RNA was reverse transcribed, the sequencing read expressed TCRB transcripts. Repertoires were generated with immunoSEQ multiplex PCR, while TCRdb's copy carries only in-frame clones and drops some. The data hold approximately 240,000 clones, with more than 15% observed a single time. This clone showed up just a few times. Antigen specificity is unknown. One heparinised blood draw averaging roughly 120 mL was given by each donor. Sorted populations all exceeded 95% purity.

The genes are TRBV4-3 and TRBJ1-4; the D gene is possibly TRBD1 (5 bases). Sequencing used naive CD4+ T cells from blood. The source of this sequence is a young man with type 1 diabetes. The DNA for the CDR3 is TGCGCCAGCAGCCAAAATCACGGGACGTTTAATGAAAAACTGTTTTTT. Amino acids: CASSQNHGTFNEKLFF.